This entry describes one T cell receptor (beta chain). This clonotype turned up a few times. Its antigen is currently not known. No quality values exist for individual bases; no much larger clone is one base distant. These data come from a study of response to subunit inactivated influenza vaccine (dated by TCRdb to the late 2010s). Background on the whole study: Deep quantitative T cell receptor repertoire profiling was used in the study to track responses to a trivalent subunit inactivated influenza vaccine. Results the study describes overall, beyond this receptor: The authors suggested that each seasonal influenza vaccination may recruit only a limited number of new T cells.

The CDR3 starts with the cysteine, ends with the phenylalanine, and has 14 residues. Only the CDR3 portion is preserved as DNA: 42 bases, with reading frame beginning at the first base. V lost 2 bases and J lost 9 bases, and the count of bases not matched to a germline gene is 3. The germline V gene yields SGHTA for CDR1 and FQGNSA for CDR2. The library was generated by RT-PCR. The data were produced on an Illumina HiSeq 2500. The public sequencing data were trimmed at Q25 with fastp and processed into clonotypes with MiXCR by TCRdb, which kept only in-frame beta chains. When rows share a CDR3 protein, they turn into one entry using the most common DNA and genes. The sample contains under 850,000 distinct CDR3 sequences, roughly 18% of them found a single time. The ten biggest clones cover 11% of the sample.

The sample here was PBMCs from blood, taken more than 4 days after vaccination. The clonotype originates from a man aged 50-59 years who received an inactivated influenza vaccine. Donor details come from another sample of the same person, matched by shared clones. The chain links TRBV7-2 with TRBJ1-6; TRBD1 agrees with 8 junctional bases. The CDR3 sequence is CASSLTDRASPLHF. The nucleotide sequence is TGTGCCAGCAGCTTAACGGACAGGGCTTCACCCCTCCACTTT.